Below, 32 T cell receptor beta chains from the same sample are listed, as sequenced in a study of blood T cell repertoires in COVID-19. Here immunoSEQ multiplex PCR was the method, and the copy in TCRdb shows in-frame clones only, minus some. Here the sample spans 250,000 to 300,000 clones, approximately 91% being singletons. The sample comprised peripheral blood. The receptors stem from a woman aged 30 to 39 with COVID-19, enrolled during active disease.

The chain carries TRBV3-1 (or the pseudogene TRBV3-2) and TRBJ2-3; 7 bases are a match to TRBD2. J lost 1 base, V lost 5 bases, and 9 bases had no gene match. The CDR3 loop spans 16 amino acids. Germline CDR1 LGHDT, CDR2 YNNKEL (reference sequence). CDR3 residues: CASSARSSGGTDTQYF. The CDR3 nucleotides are TGTGCCAGCAGCGCCCGCAGCAGCGGGGGCACAGATACGCAGTATTTT.

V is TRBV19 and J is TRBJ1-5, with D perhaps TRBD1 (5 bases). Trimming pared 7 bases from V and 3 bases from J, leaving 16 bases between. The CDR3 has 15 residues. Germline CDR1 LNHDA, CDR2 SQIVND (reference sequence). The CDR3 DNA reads TGTGCCAGTAAGGTCGGGGGGAAGGCCAATCAGCCCCAGCATTTT. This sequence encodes CASKVGGKANQPQHF.

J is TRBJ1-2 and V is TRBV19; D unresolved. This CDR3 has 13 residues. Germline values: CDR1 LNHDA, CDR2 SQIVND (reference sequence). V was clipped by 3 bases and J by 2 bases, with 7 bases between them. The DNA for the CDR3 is TGTGCCAGTAGTATGTTCCTGAACTATGGCTACACCTTC. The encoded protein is CASSMFLNYGYTF.

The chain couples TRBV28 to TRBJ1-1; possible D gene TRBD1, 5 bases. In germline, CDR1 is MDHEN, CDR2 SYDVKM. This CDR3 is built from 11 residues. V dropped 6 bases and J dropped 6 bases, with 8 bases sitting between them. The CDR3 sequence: CASRGTSEAFF. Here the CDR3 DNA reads TGTGCCAGCAGGGGGACTTCTGAAGCTTTCTTT.

The CDR3 DNA is TGTGCCAGCAGAACCGGGACAGGTGGCTACACCTTC. It specifies CASRTGTGGYTF. The V gene is TRBV7-9, the J gene TRBJ1-2; 8 nucleotides line up with TRBD1. Looked up from germline, CDR1 is SEHNR and CDR2 is FQNEAQ (reference sequence). The CDR3 is 12 amino acids. Trimming removed 6 bases from V and 7 bases from J; junction bases left unmatched: 4.

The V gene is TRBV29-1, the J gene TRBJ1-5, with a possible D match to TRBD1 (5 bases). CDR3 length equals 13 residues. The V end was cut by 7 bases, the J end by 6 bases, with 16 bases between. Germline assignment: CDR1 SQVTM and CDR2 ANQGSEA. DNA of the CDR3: TGCAGCGCTGGGAGCGGGGGAGGTCAGCCCCAGCATTTT. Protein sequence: CSAGSGGGQPQHF.

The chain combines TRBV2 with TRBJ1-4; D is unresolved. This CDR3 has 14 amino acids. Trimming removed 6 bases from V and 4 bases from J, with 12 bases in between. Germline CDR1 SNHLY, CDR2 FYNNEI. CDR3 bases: TGTGCCAGCAGAAATATGCGGAGTAATGAAAAACTGTTTTTT. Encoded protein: CASRNMRSNEKLFF. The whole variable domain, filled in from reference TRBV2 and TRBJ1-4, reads EPEVTQTPSHQVTQMGQEVILRCVPISNHLYFYWYRQILGQKVEFLVSFYNNEISEKSEIFDDQFSVERPDGSNFTLKIRSTKLEDSAMYFCASRNMRSNEKLFFGSGTQLSVL.

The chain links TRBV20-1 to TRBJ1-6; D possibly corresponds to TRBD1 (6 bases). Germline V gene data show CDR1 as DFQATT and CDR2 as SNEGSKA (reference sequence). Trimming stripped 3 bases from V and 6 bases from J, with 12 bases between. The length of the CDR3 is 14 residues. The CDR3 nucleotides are TGCAGTGCTAGTCGGGCAGGGGTTAATTCACCCCTCCACTTT. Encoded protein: CSASRAGVNSPLHF.

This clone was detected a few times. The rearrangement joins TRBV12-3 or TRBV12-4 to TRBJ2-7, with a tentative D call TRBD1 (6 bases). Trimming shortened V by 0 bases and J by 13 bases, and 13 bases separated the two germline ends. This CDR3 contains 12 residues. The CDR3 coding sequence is TGTGCCAGCAGTTTAGCGGGACACGTCGCTTACTTC. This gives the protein CASSLAGHVAYF.

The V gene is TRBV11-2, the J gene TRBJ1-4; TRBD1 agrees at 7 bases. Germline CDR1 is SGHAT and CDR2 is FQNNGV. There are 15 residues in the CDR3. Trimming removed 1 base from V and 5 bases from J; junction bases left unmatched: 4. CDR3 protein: CASSLGTGKNEKLFF. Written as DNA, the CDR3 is TGTGCCAGCAGCTTAGGGACAGGAAAAAATGAAAAACTGTTTTTT.

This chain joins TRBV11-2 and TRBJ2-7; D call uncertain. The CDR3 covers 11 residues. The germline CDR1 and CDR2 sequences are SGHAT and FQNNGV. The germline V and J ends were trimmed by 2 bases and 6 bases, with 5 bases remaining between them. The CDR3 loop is CASSLTGEQYF. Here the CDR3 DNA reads TGTGCCAGCAGCTTAACGGGCGAGCAGTACTTC.

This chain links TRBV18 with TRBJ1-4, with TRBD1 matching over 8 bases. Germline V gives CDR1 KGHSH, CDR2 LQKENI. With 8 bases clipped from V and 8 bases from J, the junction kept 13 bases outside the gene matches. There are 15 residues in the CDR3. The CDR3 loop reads CASTPNGQGGEKLFF. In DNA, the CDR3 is TGTGCCAGCACCCCGAACGGACAGGGAGGCGAAAAACTGTTTTTT.

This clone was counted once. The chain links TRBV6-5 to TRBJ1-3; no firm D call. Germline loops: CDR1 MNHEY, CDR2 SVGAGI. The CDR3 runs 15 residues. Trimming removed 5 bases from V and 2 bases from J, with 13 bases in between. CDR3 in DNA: TGTGCCAGCAGTCCCCCCCGGCAGGCTGGAAACACCATATATTTT. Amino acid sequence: CASSPPRQAGNTIYF.

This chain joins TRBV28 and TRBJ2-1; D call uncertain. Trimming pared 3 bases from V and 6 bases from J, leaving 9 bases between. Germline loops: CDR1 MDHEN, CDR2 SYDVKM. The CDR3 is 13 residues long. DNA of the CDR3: TGTGCCAGCAGTTTGGTTCTAGGCAATGAGCAGTTCTTC. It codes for CASSLVLGNEQFF.

Written as DNA, the CDR3 is TGTGCCAGCAGCTTATTCGGGGAGGGCGGGGAGCTGTTTTTT. Translated: CASSLFGEGGELFF. J is TRBJ2-2 and V is TRBV11-3; 7 positions match TRBD2. In germline, CDR1 is SGHNT, CDR2 YENEEA. CDR3 length: 14 amino acids. With 2 bases clipped from V and 7 bases from J, the junction kept 4 bases outside the gene matches.

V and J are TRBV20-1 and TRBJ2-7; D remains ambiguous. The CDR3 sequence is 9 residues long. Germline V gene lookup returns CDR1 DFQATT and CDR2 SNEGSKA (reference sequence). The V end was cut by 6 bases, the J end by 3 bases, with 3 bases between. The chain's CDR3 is CSAGYEQYF. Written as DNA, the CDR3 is TGCAGTGCCGGCTACGAGCAGTACTTC.

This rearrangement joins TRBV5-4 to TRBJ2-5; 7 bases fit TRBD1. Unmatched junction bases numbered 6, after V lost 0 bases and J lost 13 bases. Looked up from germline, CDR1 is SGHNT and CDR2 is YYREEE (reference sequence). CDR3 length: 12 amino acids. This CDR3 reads CASSLEPGQPYF. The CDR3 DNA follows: TGTGCCAGCAGCTTGGAGCCGGGACAGCCGTACTTC. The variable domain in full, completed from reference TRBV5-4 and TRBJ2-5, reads ETGVTQSPTHLIKTRGQQVTLRCSSQSGHNTVSWYQQALGQGPQFIFQYYREEENGRGNFPPRFSGLQFPNYSSELNVNALELDDSALYLCASSLEPGQPYFGPGTRLLVL.

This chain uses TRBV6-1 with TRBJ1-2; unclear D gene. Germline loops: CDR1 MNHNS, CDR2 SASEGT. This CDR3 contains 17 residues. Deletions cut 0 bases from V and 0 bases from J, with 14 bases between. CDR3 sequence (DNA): TGTGCCAGCAGTGAAGCTGTCACGGCAGACTCTAACTATGGCTACACCTTC. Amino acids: CASSEAVTADSNYGYTF.

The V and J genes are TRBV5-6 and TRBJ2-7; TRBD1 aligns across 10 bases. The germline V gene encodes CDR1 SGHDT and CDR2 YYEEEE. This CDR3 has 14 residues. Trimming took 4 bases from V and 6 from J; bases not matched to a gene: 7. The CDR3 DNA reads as TGTGCCAGCAGCGCCCGACAGGGGGCCGGCGAGCAGTACTTC. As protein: CASSARQGAGEQYF. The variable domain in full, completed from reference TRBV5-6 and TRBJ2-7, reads DAGVTQSPTHLIKTRGQQVTLRCSPKSGHDTVSWYQQALGQGPQFIFQYYEEEERQRGNFPDRFSGHQFPNYSSELNVNALLLGDSALYLCASSARQGAGEQYFGPGTRLTVT.

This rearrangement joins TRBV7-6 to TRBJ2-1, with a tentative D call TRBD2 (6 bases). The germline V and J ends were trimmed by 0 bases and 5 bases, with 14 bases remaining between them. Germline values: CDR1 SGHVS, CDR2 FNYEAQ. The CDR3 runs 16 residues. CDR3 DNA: TGTGCCAGCAGCTTAGCGGCGGGATCTTCCCACAATGAGCAGTTCTTC. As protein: CASSLAAGSSHNEQFF.

The CDR3 spells CASSPPPRLADTDTQYF. Here the CDR3 DNA reads TGTGCCAGCAGCCCCCCACCACGACTAGCAGACACAGATACGCAGTATTTT. This chain links TRBV7-9 with TRBJ2-3, with 7 positions matching TRBD2. After removal of 5 bases from V and 2 bases from J, the junction contained 13 bases not matched to a gene. Germline CDR1 and CDR2: SEHNR and FQNEAQ (reference sequence). The CDR3 consists of 17 residues.

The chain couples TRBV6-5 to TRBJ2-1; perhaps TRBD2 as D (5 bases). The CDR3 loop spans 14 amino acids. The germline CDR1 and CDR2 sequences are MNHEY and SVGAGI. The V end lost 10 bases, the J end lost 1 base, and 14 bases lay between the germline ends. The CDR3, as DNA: TGTGCCACGCGACCGGGGTTATCCTACAATGAGCAGTTCTTC. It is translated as CATRPGLSYNEQFF.

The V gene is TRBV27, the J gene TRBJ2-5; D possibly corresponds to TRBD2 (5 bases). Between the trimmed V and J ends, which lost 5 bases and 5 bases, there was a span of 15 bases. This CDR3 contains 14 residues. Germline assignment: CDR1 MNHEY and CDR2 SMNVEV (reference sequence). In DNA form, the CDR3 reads TGTGCCAGCAGTCCCGGGGATACCTGGGAGACCCAGTACTTC. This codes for CASSPGDTWETQYF.

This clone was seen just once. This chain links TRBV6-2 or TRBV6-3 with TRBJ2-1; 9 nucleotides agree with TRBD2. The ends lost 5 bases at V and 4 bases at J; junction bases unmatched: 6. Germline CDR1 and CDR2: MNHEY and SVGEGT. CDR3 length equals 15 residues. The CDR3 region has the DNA TGTGCCAGCAGTGGATTTCTAGCGGGGTACAATGAGCAGTTCTTC. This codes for CASSGFLAGYNEQFF.

This CDR3 is CASSRPGLDTDTQYF. CDR3 sequence (DNA): TGTGCCAGCAGCCGCCCGGGACTAGACACAGATACGCAGTATTTT. The chain couples TRBV9 to TRBJ2-3; 8 nucleotides align to TRBD2. V gave up 4 bases and J gave up 2 bases; unmatched junction bases: 6. In germline, CDR1 is SGDLS, CDR2 YYNGEE. The CDR3 spans 15 residues.

CDR3 sequence (DNA): TGTGCCAGCTCTACGGGGGGAGCGCGGGATGGCTACACCTTC. The encoded protein is CASSTGGARDGYTF. The J gene is TRBJ1-2, the V gene TRBV7-9; possibly TRBD1 for D (5 bases). Trimming left V 8 bases short and J 6 bases short, with 19 bases between. There are 14 residues in the CDR3. The germline V gene has CDR1 SEHNR and CDR2 FQNEAQ (reference sequence).

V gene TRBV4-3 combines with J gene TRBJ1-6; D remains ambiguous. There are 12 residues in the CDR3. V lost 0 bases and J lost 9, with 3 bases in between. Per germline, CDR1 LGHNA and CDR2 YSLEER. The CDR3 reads CASSQDGSPLHF. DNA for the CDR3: TGCGCCAGCAGCCAAGACGGTTCACCCCTCCACTTT.

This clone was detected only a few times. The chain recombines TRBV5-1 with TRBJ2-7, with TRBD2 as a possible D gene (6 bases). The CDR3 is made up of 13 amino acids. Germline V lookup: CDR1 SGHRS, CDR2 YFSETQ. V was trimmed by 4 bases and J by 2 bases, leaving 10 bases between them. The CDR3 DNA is TGCGCCAGCAGCACCGGGACTCCCTACGAGCAGTACTTC. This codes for CASSTGTPYEQYF.

CDR3 nucleotide sequence: TGTGCCAGCAGCTTGGGGACTAGCGGGCTCTATGAGCAGTTCTTC. Its protein product is CASSLGTSGLYEQFF. This rearrangement joins TRBV5-5 to TRBJ2-1; 11 bases align to TRBD2. CDR1 is SGHKS, CDR2 YYEKEE, per germline (reference sequence). Unmatched junction bases numbered 4, after V lost 0 bases and J lost 8 bases. This CDR3 region has 15 residues.

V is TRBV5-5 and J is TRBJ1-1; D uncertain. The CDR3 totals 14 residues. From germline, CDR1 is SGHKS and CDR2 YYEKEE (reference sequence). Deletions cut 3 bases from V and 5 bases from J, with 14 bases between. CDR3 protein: CASSWEAQRTEAFF. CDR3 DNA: TGTGCCAGCAGCTGGGAGGCTCAGAGGACTGAAGCTTTCTTT. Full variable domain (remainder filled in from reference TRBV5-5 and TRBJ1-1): DAGVTQSPTHLIKTRGQQVTLRCSPISGHKSVSWYQQVLGQGPQFIFQYYEKEERGRGNFPDRFSARQFPNYSSELNVNALLLGDSALYLCASSWEAQRTEAFFGQGTRLTVV.

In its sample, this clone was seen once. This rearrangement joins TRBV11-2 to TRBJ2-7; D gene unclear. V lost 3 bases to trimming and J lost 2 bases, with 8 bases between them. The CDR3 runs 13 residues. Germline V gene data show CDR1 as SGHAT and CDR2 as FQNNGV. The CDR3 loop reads CASSFSRTYEQYF. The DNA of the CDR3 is TGTGCCAGCAGCTTCTCGCGGACCTACGAGCAGTACTTC.

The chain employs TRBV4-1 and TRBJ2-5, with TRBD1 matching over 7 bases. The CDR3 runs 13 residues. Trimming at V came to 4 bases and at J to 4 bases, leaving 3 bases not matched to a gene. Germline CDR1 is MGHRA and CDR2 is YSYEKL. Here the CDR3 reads CASSLTGAETQYF. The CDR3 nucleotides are TGCGCCAGCAGCCTTACAGGGGCAGAGACCCAGTACTTC.